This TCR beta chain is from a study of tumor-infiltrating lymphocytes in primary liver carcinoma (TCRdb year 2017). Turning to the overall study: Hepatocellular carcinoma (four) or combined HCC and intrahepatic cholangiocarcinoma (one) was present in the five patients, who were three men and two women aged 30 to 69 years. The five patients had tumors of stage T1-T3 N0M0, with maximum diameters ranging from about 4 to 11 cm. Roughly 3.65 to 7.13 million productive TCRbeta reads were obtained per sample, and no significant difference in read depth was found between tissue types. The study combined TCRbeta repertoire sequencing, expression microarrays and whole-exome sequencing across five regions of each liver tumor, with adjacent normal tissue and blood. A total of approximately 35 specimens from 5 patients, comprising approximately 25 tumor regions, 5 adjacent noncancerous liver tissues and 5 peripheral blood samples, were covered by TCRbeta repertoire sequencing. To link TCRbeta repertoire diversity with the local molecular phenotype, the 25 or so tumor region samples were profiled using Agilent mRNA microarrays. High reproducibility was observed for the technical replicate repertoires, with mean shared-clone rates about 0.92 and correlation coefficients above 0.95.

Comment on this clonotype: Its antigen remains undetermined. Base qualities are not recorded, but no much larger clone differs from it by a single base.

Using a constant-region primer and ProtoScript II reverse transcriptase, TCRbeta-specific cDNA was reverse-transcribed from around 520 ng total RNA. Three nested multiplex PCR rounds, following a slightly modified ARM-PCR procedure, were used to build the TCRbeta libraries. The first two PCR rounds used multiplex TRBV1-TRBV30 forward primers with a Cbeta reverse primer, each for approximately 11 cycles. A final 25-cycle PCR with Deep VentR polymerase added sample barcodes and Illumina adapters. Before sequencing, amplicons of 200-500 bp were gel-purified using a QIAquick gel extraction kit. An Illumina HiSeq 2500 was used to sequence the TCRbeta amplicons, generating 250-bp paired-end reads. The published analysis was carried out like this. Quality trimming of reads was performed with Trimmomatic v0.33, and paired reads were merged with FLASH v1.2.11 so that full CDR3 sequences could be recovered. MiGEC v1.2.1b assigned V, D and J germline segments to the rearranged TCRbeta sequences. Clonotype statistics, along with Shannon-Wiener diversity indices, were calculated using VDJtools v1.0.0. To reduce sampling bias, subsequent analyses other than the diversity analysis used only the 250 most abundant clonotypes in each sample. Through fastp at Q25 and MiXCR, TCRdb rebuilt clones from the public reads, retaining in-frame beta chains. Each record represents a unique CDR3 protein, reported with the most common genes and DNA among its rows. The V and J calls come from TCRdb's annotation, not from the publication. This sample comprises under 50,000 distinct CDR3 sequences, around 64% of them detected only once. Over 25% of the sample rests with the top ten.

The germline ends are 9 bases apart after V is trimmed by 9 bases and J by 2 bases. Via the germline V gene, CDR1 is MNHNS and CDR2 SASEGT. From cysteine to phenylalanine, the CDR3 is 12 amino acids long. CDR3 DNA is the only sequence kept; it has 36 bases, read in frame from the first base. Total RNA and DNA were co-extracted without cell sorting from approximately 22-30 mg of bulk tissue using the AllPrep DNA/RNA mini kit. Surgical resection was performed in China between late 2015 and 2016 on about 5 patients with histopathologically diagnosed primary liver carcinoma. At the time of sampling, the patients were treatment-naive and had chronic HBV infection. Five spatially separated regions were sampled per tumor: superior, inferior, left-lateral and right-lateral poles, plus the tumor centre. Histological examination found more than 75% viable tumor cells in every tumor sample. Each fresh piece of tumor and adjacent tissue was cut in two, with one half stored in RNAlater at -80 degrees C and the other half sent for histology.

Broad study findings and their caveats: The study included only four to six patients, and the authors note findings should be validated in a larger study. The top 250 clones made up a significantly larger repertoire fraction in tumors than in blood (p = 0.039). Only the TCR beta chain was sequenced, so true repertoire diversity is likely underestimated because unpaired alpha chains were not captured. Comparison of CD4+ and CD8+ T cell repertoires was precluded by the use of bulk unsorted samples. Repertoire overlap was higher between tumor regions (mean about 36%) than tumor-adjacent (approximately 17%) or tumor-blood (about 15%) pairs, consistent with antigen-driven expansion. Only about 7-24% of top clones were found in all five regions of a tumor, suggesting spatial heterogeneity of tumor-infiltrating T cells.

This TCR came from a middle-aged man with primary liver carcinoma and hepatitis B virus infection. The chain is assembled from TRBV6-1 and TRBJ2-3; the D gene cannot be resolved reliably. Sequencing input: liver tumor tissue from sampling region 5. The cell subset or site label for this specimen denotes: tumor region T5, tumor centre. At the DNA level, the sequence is TGTGCCAGTGGTGGCACCACAGATACGCAGTATTTT. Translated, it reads CASGGTTDTQYF.